What follows describes a single T cell receptor (beta chain). The entry originates in a study of blood T cell repertoires in COVID-19. This CDR3 has 16 amino acids. Germline CDR1 reads SGHRS; CDR2 reads YFSETQ. Losses at the gene ends were 4 bases for V and 8 bases for J; bases not matched to a gene: 9. Clones were sequenced by immunoSEQ multiplex PCR, and TCRdb holds only the in-frame ones, with some missing. The repertoire holds about 100,000 clones, with roughly 89% as singletons. The receptor was isolated from a woman aged 50 to 60 with COVID-19, enrolled during active disease. The chain is built from TRBV5-1 and TRBJ2-1, with 13 bases lining up with TRBD2. The specimen sequenced was peripheral blood. CDR3 loop: CASSKELAGGPDEQFF. CDR3 DNA: TGCGCCAGCAGCAAGGAACTAGCGGGGGGGCCTGATGAGCAGTTCTTC. The full variable domain, with the rest looked up from reference TRBV5-1 and TRBJ2-1, is KAGVTQTPRYLIKTRGQQVTLSCSPISGHRSVSWYQQTPGQGLQFLFEYFSETQRNKGNFPGRFSGRQFSNSRSEMNVSTLELGDSALYLCASSKELAGGPDEQFFGPGTRLTVL.